The clone carrying this TCR beta chain was recorded at least ten times. The data stem from a study of breast tumors, draining lymph nodes, adjacent tissues. Breast cancer patients provided tissue from their axillary draining lymph nodes. Germline V gene lookup returns CDR1 LGHNA and CDR2 YNFKEQ. The germline V and J ends were trimmed by 4 bases and 5 bases, with 15 bases remaining between them. The CDR3 runs to 14 residues. MiXCR, run by TCRdb on the multiplex PCR reads, gives a single entry per CDR3 protein. The sample records 65,000 to 80,000 distinct CDR3 sequences, approximately 19% being singletons.

The V call is TRBV4-2, the J call TRBJ2-7, with TRBD1 as a possible D gene (5 bases). This TCR derives from a female donor with breast cancer. Some clones in this sample may be carry-over from other donors' samples. The sequenced sample consisted of axillary lymph node tissue. This chain's CDR3 is CASSLIGQGHEQYF. CDR3 DNA sequence: TGTGCCAGCAGCCTGATCGGACAAGGCCACGAGCAGTACTTC.